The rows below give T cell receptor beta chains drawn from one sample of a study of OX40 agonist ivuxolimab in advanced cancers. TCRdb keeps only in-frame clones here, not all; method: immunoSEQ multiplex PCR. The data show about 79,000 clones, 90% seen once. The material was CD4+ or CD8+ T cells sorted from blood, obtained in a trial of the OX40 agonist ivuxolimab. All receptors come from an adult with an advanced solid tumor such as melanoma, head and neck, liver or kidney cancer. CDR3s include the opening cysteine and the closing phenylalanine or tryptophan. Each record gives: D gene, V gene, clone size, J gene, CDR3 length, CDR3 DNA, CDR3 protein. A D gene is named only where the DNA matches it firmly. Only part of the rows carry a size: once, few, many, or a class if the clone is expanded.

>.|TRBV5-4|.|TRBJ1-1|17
TGTGCCAGCAGCTTGGACGGGGAAGGGTTAGGGAACACTGAAGCTTTCTTT
CASSLDGEGLGNTEAFF
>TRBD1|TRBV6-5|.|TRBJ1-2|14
TGTGCCAGCAGTCCGGGACAGGGGGTGGGCGGCTACACCTTC
CASSPGQGVGGYTF
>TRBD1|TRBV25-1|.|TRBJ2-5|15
TGTGCCAGCAGTGCCTTAGGGACAGGGGAAGAGACCCAGTACTTC
CASSALGTGEETQYF
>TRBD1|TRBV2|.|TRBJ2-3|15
TGTGCCAGCAGTGTCCAGGGGGCGGGCACAGATACGCAGTATTTT
CASSVQGAGTDTQYF
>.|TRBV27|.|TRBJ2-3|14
TGTGCCAGCAGTCCCGACCGTATGACAGATACGCAGTATTTT
CASSPDRMTDTQYF
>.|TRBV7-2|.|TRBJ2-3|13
TGTGCCAGCAACCCAGGGGGGACAGATACGCAGTATTTT
CASNPGGTDTQYF
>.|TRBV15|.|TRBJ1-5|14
TGTGCCACCAGCAGAGGGGGTTTTATTCAGCCCCAGCATTTT
CATSRGGFIQPQHF
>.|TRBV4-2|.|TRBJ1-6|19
TGTGCCAGCAGCCAAGATGGGGTGGGGGAGAATTATGGTAATTCACCCCTCCACTTT
CASSQDGVGENYGNSPLHF
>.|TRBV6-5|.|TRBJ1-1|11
TGTGCCAGCAGTTACCGAGGGAGTGCTTTCTTT
CASSYRGSAFF
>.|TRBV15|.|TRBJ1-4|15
TGTGCCACCAGCAGAGATAACTCGTATAATGAAAAACTGTTTTTT
CATSRDNSYNEKLFF
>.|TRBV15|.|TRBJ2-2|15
TGTGCCACCAGCAGAGTATCAGACCTCTCCGGGGAGCTGTTTTTT
CATSRVSDLSGELFF
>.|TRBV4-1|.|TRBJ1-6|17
TGCGCCAGCAGCCAAGATCTCTTCACGGGATTCAATTCACCCCTCCACTTT
CASSQDLFTGFNSPLHF
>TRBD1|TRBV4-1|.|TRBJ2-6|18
TGCGCCAGCAGCCGACAGGGGGCCCCCCTCTCTGGGGCCAACGTCCTGACTTTC
CASSRQGAPLSGANVLTF
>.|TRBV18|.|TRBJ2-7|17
TGTGCCAGCTCACCAATAGCCTTTTCAGGGATTAAGTACGAGCAGTACTTC
CASSPIAFSGIKYEQYF
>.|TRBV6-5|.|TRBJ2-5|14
TGTGCCAGCAGTTACGGAAACCCACAAGAGACCCAGTACTTC
CASSYGNPQETQYF
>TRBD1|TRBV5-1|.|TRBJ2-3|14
TGCGCCAGCAGCTTGGGACAGGGTGGCGATACGCAGTATTTT
CASSLGQGGDTQYF
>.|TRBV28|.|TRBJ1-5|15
TGTGCCAGCAGTTTCCCCAGCTATAGCAATCAGCCCCAGCATTTT
CASSFPSYSNQPQHF
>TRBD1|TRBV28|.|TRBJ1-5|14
TGTGCCAGCAGTTTAGGGACAGGGGGCCGGCCCCAGCATTTT
CASSLGTGGRPQHF
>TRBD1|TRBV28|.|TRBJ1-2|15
TGTGCCAGCAGATCGGGACAGGGGGAAATCTATGGCTACACCTTC
CASRSGQGEIYGYTF
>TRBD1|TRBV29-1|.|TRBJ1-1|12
TGCAGCGCCGCCAGGGGGCGGTTTGAAGCTTTCTTT
CSAARGRFEAFF
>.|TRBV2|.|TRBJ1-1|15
TGTGCCAGCAGTGACCCGGGGAGGGTGAACACTGAAGCTTTCTTT
CASSDPGRVNTEAFF
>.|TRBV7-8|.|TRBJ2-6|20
TGTGCCAGCAGCCCCCAGAGGTTTTACTCTCCGTCCTCTGGGGCCAACGTCCTGACTTTC
CASSPQRFYSPSSGANVLTF
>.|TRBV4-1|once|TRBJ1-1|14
TGCGCCAGCAGCCAACTCCAGGGTGGCACTGAAGCTTTCTTT
CASSQLQGGTEAFF
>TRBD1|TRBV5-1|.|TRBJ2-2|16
TGCGCCAGCAGCACCCGGGACAGGGAGAACACCGGGGAGCTGTTTTTT
CASSTRDRENTGELFF
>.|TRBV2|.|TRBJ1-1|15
TGTGCCAGCAGTGTGAGGACGACGAGTAACACTGAAGCTTTCTTT
CASSVRTTSNTEAFF
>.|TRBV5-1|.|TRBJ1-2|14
TGCGCCAGCGGATTCCTGGACAAAAACTATGGCTACACCTTC
CASGFLDKNYGYTF
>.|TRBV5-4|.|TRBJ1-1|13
TGTGCCAGCAGCAGGGATTTAAACACTGAAGCTTTCTTT
CASSRDLNTEAFF
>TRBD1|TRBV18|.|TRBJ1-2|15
TGTGCCAGCTCACCAACAGGGGGCGCAGACTATGGCTACACCTTC
CASSPTGGADYGYTF
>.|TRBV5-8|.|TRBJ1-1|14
TGTGCCAGCAGCTTGTGGGGGGGGAGCTATGAAGCTTTCTTT
CASSLWGGSYEAFF